One and the same sample provided the 7 T cell receptor beta chains below, sequenced in a study of blood T cells in healthy people across ages. It was with a sample-barcoded 5' primer and a J-beta primer mix that a second PCR of about 6 to 11 cycles was run. A single record per CDR3 protein comes from TCRdb applying MiXCR to the 5' RACE reads. Of hundreds of thousands of distinct CDR3 sequences in the sample, about 42% are singletons; the top ten hold about 19%. Sequenced material: blood. The source of these receptors is a man aged 60 to 69 in good health.

This clonotype came up a few times. Here the CDR3 DNA reads TGCAGTGCTCAACTAGCGGGGGGTATCTACAATGAGCAGTTCTTC. Protein sequence: CSAQLAGGIYNEQFF. V usage is TRBV20-1 and J usage is TRBJ2-1; TRBD2 matches 12 bases. This CDR3 contains 15 residues. V dropped 5 bases and J dropped 3; count of bases not matched to a gene: 5. Germline CDR1 DFQATT, CDR2 SNEGSKA (reference sequence).

This clonotype has a handful of counts. V is TRBV12-3 or TRBV12-4 and J is TRBJ2-1; 9 bases fit TRBD1. The CDR3 runs to 14 residues. With 6 bases clipped from V and 8 bases from J, the junction kept 8 bases outside the gene matches. DNA of the CDR3: TGTGCCAGCAGCCGAGGGACAGGGTTAGATGAGCAGTTCTTC. Its translation: CASSRGTGLDEQFF.

V gene TRBV20-1 combines with J gene TRBJ2-3; the D is unclear. The CDR3 covers 13 residues. CDR1 DFQATT and CDR2 SNEGSKA come from the germline V gene (reference sequence). Trimming removed 4 bases at V and 0 bases at J, with 8 bases between. The DNA of the CDR3 is TGCAGTGCTATCCCCCGTAGCACAGATACGCAGTATTTT. It codes for CSAIPRSTDTQYF.

This clonotype was seen more than once but under ten times. The DNA for the CDR3 is TGTGCCAGCAACAACCGGCAGGCGGGGGGTTACAATGAGCAGTTCTTC. Translation gives CASNNRQAGGYNEQFF. The chain couples TRBV7-2 to TRBJ2-1; TRBD2 matches at 8 bases. CDR1 SGHTA and CDR2 FQGNSA come from the germline V gene. The V gene end was trimmed by 7 bases and the J gene end by 4 bases; junction bases not matched to a gene: 12. The CDR3 totals 16 residues.

This clonotype was counted only a few times. The DNA of the CDR3 is TGTGCCAGCAGTTACTCGGTTATCGGGACTAGCGGGGTCCTCTCCTACGAGCAGTACTTC. Translated: CASSYSVIGTSGVLSYEQYF. V and J are TRBV6-2 or TRBV6-3 and TRBJ2-7; TRBD2 matches at 13 bases. V shed 0 bases, J shed 0 bases, and the junction held 11 bases outside the gene matches. CDR1 MNHEY and CDR2 SVGEGT come from the germline V gene. The CDR3 is 20 residues long.

This clonotype came up a few times. CDR3 DNA sequence: TGTGCCAGCAGTGGGGGACCAGGGGGCCGCAGTTCCTATAATTCACCCCTCCACTTT. It yields the protein CASSGGPGGRSSYNSPLHF. The V and J genes are TRBV25-1 and TRBJ1-6; 8 bases line up with TRBD1. This CDR3 comprises 19 residues. Germline V CDR1 and CDR2: MGHDK, SYGVNS. After removal of 4 bases from V and 1 base from J, the junction contained 12 bases not matched to a gene.

Concerning this clonotype: Its ends do not fully match the called genes, so a read error is possible. The rearrangement uses TRBV6-5 and TRBJ2-7; perhaps TRBD2 as D (6 bases). This CDR3 is built from 14 residues. Germline CDR1 MNHEY, CDR2 SVGAGI. The CDR3 DNA reads TGTACCAGCAGTTACGGGACGGGGGCCTACGAGCAGTACTTC. As protein: CTSSYGTGAYEQYF.